The clone carrying this T cell receptor beta chain was seen ten or more times. In patients aged 18 to 65, hyperthyroidism was newly diagnosed, with duration under 2 months. This sample was included in a study of T cells in Graves' hyperthyroidism and ophthalmopathy. This CDR3 has 15 residues. CDR1 and CDR2 from the germline V gene are MNHNS and SASEGT. V was shortened by 8 bases and J by 3 bases, with 20 bases between the two germline ends. RNA transcripts served as the template for amplifying TCR beta CDR3 regions. First-round RT-PCR with HTBI primers amplified the TCR CDR3 region. In TCRdb, the multiplex PCR reads were re-called with MiXCR into one record per CDR3 protein. Among a few hundred thousand distinct CDR3 sequences listed, about 15% were seen once.

The J gene is TRBJ2-7, the V gene TRBV6-1, with D tentatively TRBD1 or TRBD2 (5 bases each). Specimen: blood. The sequence came from a woman in her forties with Graves' hyperthyroidism that later progressed to Graves' ophthalmopathy. The CDR3 bases are TGTGCCAGCGCCCCCGGTGGGGGTGCCCACTACGAGCAGTACTTC. Translating it yields CASAPGGGAHYEQYF.